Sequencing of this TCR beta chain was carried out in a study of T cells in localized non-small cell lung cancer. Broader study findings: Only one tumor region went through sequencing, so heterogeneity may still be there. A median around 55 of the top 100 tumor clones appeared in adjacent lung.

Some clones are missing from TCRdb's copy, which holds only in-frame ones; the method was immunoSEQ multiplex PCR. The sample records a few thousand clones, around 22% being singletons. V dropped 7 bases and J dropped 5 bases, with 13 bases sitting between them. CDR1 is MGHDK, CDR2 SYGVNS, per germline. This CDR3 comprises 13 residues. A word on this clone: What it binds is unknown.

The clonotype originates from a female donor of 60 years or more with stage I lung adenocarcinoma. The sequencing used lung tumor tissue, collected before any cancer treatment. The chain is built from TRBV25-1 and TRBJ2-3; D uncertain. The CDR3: CASNPEYLDTQYF. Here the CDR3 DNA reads TGTGCCAGCAACCCTGAGTATTTAGATACGCAGTATTTT.